Each of the 13 T cell receptor beta chains below was sequenced from the same sample in a study of OX40 agonist ivuxolimab in advanced cancers. Produced via immunoSEQ multiplex PCR; TCRdb's table is partial and in-frame only. Of over 90,000 clones in the sample, less than 90% were seen once. The sample here was CD4+ or CD8+ T cells sorted from blood, taken in a trial of the OX40 agonist ivuxolimab. The receptors stem from an adult with an advanced solid tumor such as melanoma, head and neck, liver or kidney cancer.

The chain has TRBV18 and TRBJ1-1, with D possibly TRBD1 on 5 matching bases. The V end was cut by 5 bases, the J end by 5 bases, with 24 bases between. The length of the CDR3 is 17 residues. The germline CDR1 and CDR2 sequences are KGHSH and LQKENI. The CDR3, as DNA: TGTGCCAGCTCAGCCCTCCGGGACCCCAGGTCGGGTACTGAAGCTTTCTTT. This encodes CASSALRDPRSGTEAFF.

The gene calls are TRBV11-2 and TRBJ1-5; D is undetermined. V was shortened by 1 base and J by 4 bases, with 14 bases between the two germline ends. The CDR3 is 16 residues long. Per the germline V gene, CDR1 is SGHAT and CDR2 is FQNNGV. The CDR3 DNA follows: TGTGCCAGCAGCTTAGGGGTAGGGTGGACGAATCAGCCCCAGCATTTT. Encoded protein: CASSLGVGWTNQPQHF.

The CDR3 region is CSAVNYGYTF. CDR3 in DNA: TGCAGTGCTGTTAACTATGGCTACACCTTC. The genes are TRBV20-1 and TRBJ1-2; D not resolved. CDR3 length: 10 amino acids. CDR1 DFQATT and CDR2 SNEGSKA come from the germline V gene (reference sequence). The germline V and J ends were trimmed by 5 bases and 1 base, with 2 bases remaining between them.

The chain combines TRBV6-5 with TRBJ1-6, with 9 bases fitting TRBD1. V was clipped by 6 bases and J by 10 bases; unmatched bases: 7. CDR3 size: 14 residues. CDR1 is MNHEY, CDR2 SVGAGI, per germline. CDR3 bases: TGTGCCAGCAGAGGGGACAGGGCAAACTCACCCCTCCACTTT. Amino acid sequence: CASRGDRANSPLHF.

Only one count was recorded for this clone. CDR3 nucleotide sequence: TGCGCCAGCAGCCTCGAAGGGACAGGGTTAGGCAATGAGCAGTTCTTC. This encodes CASSLEGTGLGNEQFF. The chain is built from TRBV10-1 and TRBJ2-1, with TRBD1 matching over 9 bases. J gave up 6 bases and V 6 bases, and 12 bases lay outside the gene matches. There are 16 residues in the CDR3. Germline lookup yields CDR1 WNHNN and CDR2 SYGVQD (reference sequence).

V is TRBV11-2 and J is TRBJ2-1, with unresolved D. CDR3 size: 18 residues. The V and J ends lost 0 bases and 0 bases respectively, with 15 bases between them. Germline-derived CDR1 and CDR2 are SGHAT and FQNNGV. The CDR3 nucleotides read TGTGCCAGCAGCTTAGATGGAGCCGTGGCCGGCTCCTACAATGAGCAGTTCTTC. It yields the protein CASSLDGAVAGSYNEQFF.

The chain combines TRBV7-8 with TRBJ2-2; 7 bases are shared with TRBD1. Per the germline V gene, CDR1 is SGHVS and CDR2 is FQNEAQ. The junction had 3 bases not matched to a gene; V was cut back by 3 bases and J by 5 bases. The CDR3 runs to 14 residues. CDR3 DNA sequence: TGTGCCAGCAGCTTGGGACAGCGGACCGGGGAGCTGTTTTTT. It is translated as CASSLGQRTGELFF.

The V and J genes are TRBV7-8 and TRBJ1-5; D gene unclear. This CDR3 is built from 16 residues. CDR1 SGHVS and CDR2 FQNEAQ come from the germline V gene. Trimming pared 8 bases from V and 5 bases from J, leaving 22 bases between. The CDR3 loop is CASAEGPWATYQPQHF. DNA of the CDR3: TGTGCCAGCGCAGAAGGACCTTGGGCTACGTATCAGCCCCAGCATTTT. The full variable domain, its missing parts supplied by reference TRBV7-8 and TRBJ1-5, is GAGVSQSPRYKVAKRGQDVALRCDPISGHVSLFWYQQALGQGPEFLTYFQNEAQLDKSGLPSDRFFAERPEGSVSTLKIQRTQQEDSAVYLCASAEGPWATYQPQHFGDGTRLSIL.

This chain joins TRBV10-3 and TRBJ2-1; D uncertain. The V end lost 10 bases, the J end lost 0 bases, and 10 bases lay between the germline ends. This CDR3 has 13 residues. CDR1 ENHRY and CDR2 SYGVKD come from the germline V gene. CDR3 sequence reads: CATRPRSYNEQFF. The CDR3, as DNA: TGTGCCACCCGACCCCGCTCCTACAATGAGCAGTTCTTC.

CDR3 sequence: CASSLGRASGRTDTQYF. In DNA, the CDR3 is TGTGCCAGCAGCTTGGGCCGTGCTAGCGGGAGAACAGATACGCAGTATTTT. This chain uses TRBV7-9 with TRBJ2-3, with 10 bases lining up with TRBD2. The CDR3 sequence is 17 residues long. In germline, CDR1 is SEHNR, CDR2 FQNEAQ (reference sequence). V shed 3 bases and J 3 bases; nucleotides not matched to a gene: 9.

V and J are TRBV4-1 and TRBJ2-7; no definite D call. CDR1 and CDR2 (germline): MGHRA, YSYEKL. The CDR3 runs 12 residues. V was clipped by 1 base and J by 10 bases, with 11 bases between them. CDR3 in amino acids: CASSQVPSLQYF. CDR3 coding DNA: TGCGCCAGCAGCCAAGTTCCAAGTTTACAGTACTTC.

This rearrangement joins TRBV5-6 to TRBJ2-4; 12 bases are a match to TRBD1. Per the germline V gene, CDR1 is SGHDT and CDR2 is YYEEEE. The CDR3 consists of 17 residues. Trimming removed 3 bases from V and 0 bases from J; junction bases left unmatched: 4. CDR3 nucleotides: TGTGCCAGCAGCTCCCCGGGACAGGGGGCAGCCAAAAACATTCAGTACTTC. Its translation: CASSSPGQGAAKNIQYF.

The chain carries TRBV6-6 and TRBJ1-2; tentative D call: TRBD1 (6 bases). The CDR3 loop spans 14 amino acids. V lost 5 bases, J lost 1 base, and 11 bases lay in between. Germline CDR1 is MNHNY and CDR2 is SVGAGI (reference sequence). CDR3 DNA: TGTGCCAGCAGTATAGGGACACATAACTATGGCTACACCTTC. This gives the protein CASSIGTHNYGYTF.